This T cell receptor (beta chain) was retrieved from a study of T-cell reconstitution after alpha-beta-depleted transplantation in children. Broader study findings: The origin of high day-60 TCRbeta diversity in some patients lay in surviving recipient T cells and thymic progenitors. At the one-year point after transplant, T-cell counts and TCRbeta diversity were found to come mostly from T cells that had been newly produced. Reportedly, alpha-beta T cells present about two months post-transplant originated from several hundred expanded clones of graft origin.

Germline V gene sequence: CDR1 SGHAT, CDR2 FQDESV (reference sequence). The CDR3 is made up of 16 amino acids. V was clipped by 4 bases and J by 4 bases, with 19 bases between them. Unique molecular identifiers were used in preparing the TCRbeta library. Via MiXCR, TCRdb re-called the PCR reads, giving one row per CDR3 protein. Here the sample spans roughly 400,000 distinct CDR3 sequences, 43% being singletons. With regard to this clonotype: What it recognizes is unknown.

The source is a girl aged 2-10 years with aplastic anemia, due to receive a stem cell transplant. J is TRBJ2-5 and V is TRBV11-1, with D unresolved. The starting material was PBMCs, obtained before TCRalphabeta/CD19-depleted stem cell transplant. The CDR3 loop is CASSSTLSLAGETQYF. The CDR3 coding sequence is TGTGCCAGCAGCTCCACCTTGTCCTTAGCCGGAGAGACCCAGTACTTC.